This T cell receptor beta chain was recorded in a study of identical twins (dated by TCRdb to 2016 to 2017). Regarding the research as a whole: TCR alpha and beta repertoires from monozygotic twins, unrelated adults of various ages and cord blood were deep-sequenced to test whether fetal clonotypes persist. To rule out contamination, the twin experiments were replicated at different times with different library preparation protocols. The research as a whole found: In monozygotic twins, out-of-frame TCR alpha sharing was systematically underestimated by recombination models, although the models agreed with sharing between unrelated individuals. Because the same donors could not be followed over many years, conclusions were based on cross-sectional statistical analysis. Abundant cord blood beta clonotypes carried fewer insertions; young adult naive repertoires showed a weaker similar trend, while memory repertoires showed none. Compared with coincidental sharing between unrelated individuals, an excess of low generation-probability sequences was observed among out-of-frame TCR alpha sequences shared between twins. Zero-insertion analyses could be partly confounded by invariant T cells such as MAIT and iNKT, although diverse VJ usage argued against such confounding for most clonotypes. The excess sharing between twins in beta out-of-frame sequences was weaker because fewer shared sequences reduced the signal-to-noise ratio.

CDR3 length: 15 amino acids, cysteine to phenylalanine. The DNA shown is the 45-base CDR3, in frame from base 1. V and J lose 6 bases and 7 bases, and a span of 19 bases separates them. Every donor was a healthy Caucasian. Three pairs of female monozygotic twins, all aged about 18 to 30 years, were included in the twin cohort. Positive isolation kits from Invitrogen were used to isolate CD4+ and CD8+ T cell populations. As concerns this clonotype: Its target antigen remains unknown. No base qualities exist here, and no much larger clone lies one base off it.

The library was made by 5' RACE. Reads for this sample came from an Illumina HiSeq 2000. A universal primer binding site was introduced by template switching, and a unique molecular identifier was present in the final cDNA, enabling accurate counting of TCR cDNA molecules. Specific primers in the conserved constant-segment region were used to synthesize first-strand cDNA for TCR alpha and beta chains. To control for contamination, every cDNA library carried two barcodes: a SMART-Mk sample barcode plus Illumina barcodes. TruSeq adapter sequences, together with Illumina sample barcodes, were added in two successive PCR steps. Sequencing of the TCR alpha and beta cDNA libraries was done on the Illumina HiSeq platform using custom primers. Per the authors' processing: MiGEC was used to process raw reads and extract unique molecular identifiers, and MiXCR was used to find CDR3 positions. For each individual, recombination models were inferred using an EM algorithm with the repgenHMM and IGoR tools. Shared clonotypes were analyzed with the tcR package in R, and sharing was normalized by the product of cloneset sizes. Out-of-frame nonproductive sequences were analyzed to study raw recombination free of thymic and clonal selection effects. TCRdb reprocessed the public reads (quality trimming at Q25 with fastp, clone calling with MiXCR) and kept in-frame beta chains. CDR3 protein sequences are deduplicated, and each keeps its most common genes and DNA. TCRdb's processing, not the study's, gives the V and J calls here. In all, the sample holds roughly 250,000 distinct CDR3 sequences, and 7.5% of those were seen once. The top ten clonotypes cover more than 5% of the sample.

These same data were also listed under a study on yellow fever vaccine responses in identical twins. As that second study puts it: According to the authors, in identical twins the way T cells responded to vaccination appeared partly convergent and partly personalized. Focusing on identical twins, the study followed the T cell clones that responded to the vaccine, and did so with precision.

The chain employs TRBV23-1 and TRBJ1-5, with the D gene not clear enough to name. TRBV23-1 is an open reading frame whose function is uncertain. Input material: CD8+ T cells sorted from blood. This TCR was sampled from a woman in her late teens or twenties in good health. The nucleotide sequence reads TGCGCCAGCAGGGGAACGACACAGTCCGACCAGCCCCAGCATTTT. Protein translation: CASRGTTQSDQPQHF.